The T cell receptor beta chain described here comes from a study of cytomegalovirus exposure and HLA in healthy donors. Between the trimmed V and J ends, which lost 3 bases and 9 bases, there was a span of 15 bases. CDR1 and CDR2 (germline): KGHSH, LQKENI. This CDR3 is 14 amino acids long. The PCR used 60 Vbeta and 13 Jbeta primers. Original analysis: About 10 million of some 80 million unique TCR beta chains were shared, per a later count. Clones were sequenced by immunoSEQ multiplex PCR, and TCRdb holds only the in-frame ones, with some missing. The V and J calls and the clone size are those of that table, but D and trimming were determined from the DNA. The data hold approximately 77,000 clones, with about three quarters observed a single time. Study observations and caveats: Most sequenced TCRs were rare (though some public TCRs occurred in many donors). Reportedly, cytomegalovirus status was diagnosed with high sensitivity and specificity. Later analysis revealed greater clonal expansion in HLA-associated TCR beta chains than in equally common others.

A word on this clone: Its antigen is as yet unknown.

The chain recombines TRBV18 with TRBJ2-1; the D gene is possibly TRBD1 (6 bases). This receptor was taken from a man aged 40-49 years in good health and CMV-seronegative. Material: PBMCs. The CDR3 coding sequence is TGTGCCAGCTCACCGGGACACAGGGATGGTGAGCAGTTCTTC. Its protein product is CASSPGHRDGEQFF.